These 10 T cell receptor beta chains were sequenced from one sample in a study of T cell responses to AZD1222 COVID-19 vaccine (dated by TCRdb to the early 2020s). The sample's time point label is to be understood as: about 28 days (+/-7) after the second vaccine dose. Receptor amplification or capture employed the immunoSEQ multiplex PCR assay. TCRdb provides this immuneACCESS table in a form limited to in-frame rearrangements. Some clones are lacking; in checked studies, under half of them reflect an unresolved V gene, and why the rest are absent is not known. The sample table records fewer than 150,000 clones; approximately 85% of these occur just once. The ten most abundant clones make up around 5.3% of the sample. The sequences come from peripheral blood, collected 28 days after the second AZD1222 dose. These receptors originate from an adult who received the AZD1222 COVID-19 vaccine.

This clone appeared once. The V and J genes are TRBV28 and TRBJ2-1, with 10 positions matching TRBD2. V lost 4 bases and J lost 7; bases outside the gene matches: 4. The CDR3 contains 14 residues. Germline-derived CDR1 and CDR2 are MDHEN and SYDVKM. The CDR3 DNA reads as TGTGCCAGCAGTTCAGCGGGAGGGTATAATGAGCAGTTCTTC. Translation gives CASSSAGGYNEQFF. The variable domain in full, with the rest retrieved from reference TRBV28 and TRBJ2-1, is DVKVTQSSRYLVKRTGEKVFLECVQDMDHENMFWYRQDPGLGLRLIYFSYDVKMKEKGDIPEGYSVSREKKERFSLILESASTNQTSMYLCASSSAGGYNEQFFGPGTRLTVL.

This clone was seen just once. This chain uses TRBV30 with TRBJ1-1; D gene uncertain. Trimming shortened V by 4 bases and J by 4 bases, and 13 bases separated the two germline ends. From germline, CDR1 is GTSNPN and CDR2 SVGIG (reference sequence). The CDR3 consists of 13 residues. The CDR3 loop is CAWNVGRSTEAFF. CDR3 DNA: TGTGCCTGGAATGTAGGGAGGAGCACTGAAGCTTTCTTT.

The chain employs TRBV12-3 or TRBV12-4 and TRBJ1-3; D call uncertain. Trimming removed 5 bases from V and 7 bases from J, with 9 bases in between. The CDR3 is 12 residues long. CDR3 DNA sequence: TGTGCCAGCAGTCGGCCGGGGAACACCATATATTTT. Residues: CASSRPGNTIYF.

The rearrangement uses TRBV7-6 and TRBJ2-1, with D possibly being TRBD1 (6 bases). The V end was cut by 4 bases, the J end by 5 bases, with 12 bases between. This CDR3 has 14 amino acids. Germline V lookup: CDR1 SGHVS, CDR2 FNYEAQ. The CDR3 loop reads CASSSGVIDNEQFF. CDR3 DNA sequence: TGTGCCAGCAGCTCAGGGGTAATTGACAATGAGCAGTTCTTC. Variable domain in full (rest from reference TRBV7-6 and TRBJ2-1): GAGVSQSPRYKVTKRGQDVALRCDPISGHVSLYWYRQALGQGPEFLTYFNYEAQQDKSGLPNDRFSAERPEGSISTLTIQRTEQRDSAMYRCASSSGVIDNEQFFGPGTRLTVL.

The J gene is TRBJ1-5, the V gene TRBV2, with D maybe TRBD1 (6 bases). CDR3 length: 15 residues. Between the trimmed V and J ends, which lost 4 bases and 7 bases, there was a span of 17 bases. Looked up from germline, CDR1 is SNHLY and CDR2 is FYNNEI. Here the CDR3 reads CASSVQAGGSQPQHF. The CDR3 nucleotides are TGTGCCAGCAGTGTACAGGCCGGGGGCAGCCAGCCCCAGCATTTT. The complete variable domain, with remaining parts taken from reference TRBV2 and TRBJ1-5, reads EPEVTQTPSHQVTQMGQEVILRCVPISNHLYFYWYRQILGQKVEFLVSFYNNEISEKSEIFDDQFSVERPDGSNFTLKIRSTKLEDSAMYFCASSVQAGGSQPQHFGDGTRLSIL.

This rearrangement joins TRBV6-5 to TRBJ1-1; D not certain. Germline values: CDR1 MNHEY, CDR2 SVGAGI. CDR3 size: 12 residues. With 3 bases removed from V and 4 bases from J, the gap between germline ends came to 6 bases. The DNA for the CDR3 is TGTGCCAGCAGTTATGCCGGCACTGAAGCTTTCTTT. This encodes CASSYAGTEAFF.

The rearrangement links TRBV9 to TRBJ2-3, with D perhaps assigned TRBD1 or TRBD2 (5 bases each). V lost 3 bases and J 2 bases, leaving 10 bases between the germline ends. The CDR3 is made up of 14 amino acids. Germline CDR1 SGDLS, CDR2 YYNGEE. The CDR3 here is CASSDRDATDTQYF. The CDR3 DNA follows: TGTGCCAGCAGCGACCGGGACGCCACAGATACGCAGTATTTT.

As to this clone: This sample also contains other DNA sequences that code for the same CDR3. This sequence joins TRBV5-1 and TRBJ1-1; D might be TRBD1 (5 bases). Trimming took off 0 bases at V and 4 bases at J, with 10 bases between the two ends. The germline CDR1 and CDR2 sequences are SGHRS and YFSETQ. CDR3 length: 14 residues. The DNA of the CDR3 is TGCGCCAGCAGCTTGGCCGGGGGGTCCACTGAAGCTTTCTTT. It encodes CASSLAGGSTEAFF.

This rearrangement joins TRBV15 to TRBJ1-1; D is undetermined. CDR3 length: 15 residues. From germline, CDR1 is LNHNV and CDR2 YYDKDF (reference sequence). V lost 0 bases, J lost 0 bases, and 8 bases lay in between. CDR3 region: CATSRETVMNTEAFF. The CDR3 DNA is TGTGCCACCAGCAGAGAAACAGTCATGAACACTGAAGCTTTCTTT.

The chain carries TRBV5-1 and TRBJ2-1, with D hard to call. Trimming stripped 0 bases from V and 0 bases from J, with 19 bases between. This CDR3 comprises 19 residues. Germline V CDR1 and CDR2: SGHRS, YFSETQ. CDR3: CASSLAGLRSLSSYNEQFF. The CDR3 DNA reads as TGCGCCAGCAGCTTGGCGGGCCTGAGGTCCCTTAGCTCCTACAATGAGCAGTTCTTC. Combining the CDR3 with reference TRBV5-1 and TRBJ2-1 gives the whole variable domain KAGVTQTPRYLIKTRGQQVTLSCSPISGHRSVSWYQQTPGQGLQFLFEYFSETQRNKGNFPGRFSGRQFSNSRSEMNVSTLELGDSALYLCASSLAGLRSLSSYNEQFFGPGTRLTVL.